Sequencing of this T cell receptor beta chain was carried out in a study of cytomegalovirus exposure and HLA in healthy donors (TCRdb year 2017). Looking at the study overall: According to an earlier analysis of a few hundred of the donors, about 179 million T cells yielded some 120 million unique TCR beta sequences and around 300 Gb of sequence data. An early release that covered 640 HLA-typed donors contained around 300 gigabases of sequencing data and about 84 million unique TCR sequences. Among the roughly 410 genotyped donors, under 90% belonged to the genetic ancestry cluster associated with self-reported Caucasian donors. The study aimed to test whether signatures of past pathogen exposure could be identified by cataloging public T cell receptors. The study used immunosequencing to profile the T cell repertoires of several hundred subjects and linked those repertoires to cytomegalovirus serostatus. Along with the approximately 620-subject first cohort, a separate validation cohort of around 110 different subjects was used. To predict cytomegalovirus infection status, the study combined high-throughput TCR immunosequencing, statistical association of individual TCRs with disease status, and machine learning. A later analysis re-analyzed previously published TCR beta repertoires from 550 to 700 donors and added high-resolution HLA genotyping to study TCR occurrence patterns. In the later analysis, no new phenotypic data were used to find candidate immune exposures; instead, reliance was placed on TCR beta sequences and their occurrence across donors. To decide whether each TCR beta V gene segment behaved as functional or pseudogenic, an earlier analysis of some 580 of the donors relied on high-throughput TCR beta sequencing. Donor age, sex, ethnicity and CMV serostatus were compiled together with the repertoire data. A later genetic analysis used genome-wide SNP genotypes for about 65% of the 666 donors, treating that subset as a discovery cohort. Every repertoire in the discovery cohort had been generated on one and the same sequencing platform. Both class I and class II loci were covered by HLA typing, at four-digit resolution. Typing coverage varied by locus: about 620-630 donors for A, B, C, DRB1 and DQB1; 500 to 550 for DQA1; over 600 for DPA1; approximately 490 for DPB1. Because of strong linkage in the cohort, four or five DR-DQ haplotypes were treated as single units for association and clustering. On average, around 200,000 unique TCR beta nucleotide sequences were sequenced per donor among 350 to 400 genotyped donors of the cohort, with around 19% of those sequences being non-productive. Broad study findings and their caveats: A cluster of highly shared sequence variants was judged likely to be a technical artifact of the sequencing pipeline. In a later analysis, TCR association rates were found to vary across HLA loci, with the most associated TCRs seen for DRB1 alleles and the fewest for HLA-C alleles. Because HLA typing was missing for some donors at each locus, association tests included only the typed subset. Cytomegalovirus status was reported to be diagnosed by the classifier with high specificity and sensitivity in both the original and validation cohorts. Across donors, most TCR sequences were observed very rarely, whereas some public TCRs were present in many individuals. The earlier analysis of 587 of the donors excluded some 15 rarely observed V segments, including chromosome 9 orphons, because counts were too low. An earlier analysis of several hundred of the donors showed that most TCR beta V segments appeared in productive rearrangements either about 87% or about 30% of the time, which broadly matched IMGT annotations. A later analysis found that HLA-associated TCR beta chains were more clonally expanded and had lower generation probabilities than equally common non-associated chains. Correlated functional status among segregating V segments might reflect linkage disequilibrium, but an unknown experimental factor could not be ruled out. The presence/absence analyses assumed that sequencing depth was roughly uniform across donors, and that assumption may not be true. In a later genetic analysis, fewer N-insertions in productive TCRs were reported among donors in an Asian-associated ancestry cluster than the approximately 710-donor mean. In this cohort, only TCR beta chains were sequenced, and detectable features were limited by the absence of alpha or paired-chain data. The authors suggested that the approach could potentially be extended to other disease states and immunological phenotypes. In a later analysis, around 17,000 TCR beta sequences were associated with specific HLA alleles at a false discovery rate of 0.05. In the study, some 160 TCR beta chains were listed as associated with cytomegalovirus. Three of the identified cytomegalovirus-associated TCR beta chains were confirmed in vitro to be specific for cytomegalovirus antigens. When HLA alleles, especially DR and DQ, strongly co-occurred, attributing TCR associations to individual alleles was difficult. A further reported finding was that TCR beta sequences accurately predicted the HLA-A and HLA-B alleles for most subjects in the first cohort. Immune exposure information for the cohort was limited to CMV serostatus. According to a later analysis, most CMV-associated TCR beta chains appeared to be HLA-restricted, and the HLA associations seemed to be driven largely by CMV exposure. Some IMGT-functional V segments, including TRBV6-2 and TRBV6-3, could not be told apart with the 87-base-pair reads, so those segments were excluded. V-gene and J-gene trimming of TCR beta chains was associated with a missense DCLRE1C variant in a later genetic analysis, and the association was replicated in an independent cohort. Several of the top co-occurrence clusters appeared to be linked to parvovirus B19, influenza, CMV and Epstein-Barr virus, according to a later analysis.

Of note for this clone: Its antigen is still unknown. No much larger clonotype is one base removed from it; base qualities were not supplied.

The cohort consisted of some 730 healthy bone marrow donors. At the time of sampling, all cohort members were nominally healthy, though unrecorded immune exposures were likely present. The donor was CMV seronegative and belonged to the group of 380 or so seronegative cohort members. Every donor gave a peripheral blood sample, and the peripheral blood mononuclear cells from that sample were used for TCR beta sequencing. Genomic DNA extraction from the blood cell samples was performed with the Qiagen DNeasy Blood Extraction Kit. Libraries were built with the immunoSEQ multiplex PCR assay. For the multiplex PCR, a mixture combining 60 forward primers for TCR Vbeta segments and 13 reverse primers for TCR Jbeta segments was used. Amplification of the CDR3 region of rearranged TCR beta genes was performed with a multiplex PCR assay on genomic DNA. Amplified TCR beta libraries were sequenced as 87-base-pair reads on the Illumina HiSeq System. Concerning the study's data processing: In a later analysis, 77 million or so unique TCR beta chains were counted across the 500 to 850 repertoires, and approximately 9.9 million of these chains were shared by at least two donors. Raw reads were error-corrected and collapsed into unique sequences with a nearest-neighbor algorithm that merged closely related sequences to remove PCR and sequencing errors. Alignment of CDR3 sequences to IMGT reference sequences was used to assign V, D and J gene segments. For a sequence to be retained, at least a six-nucleotide match to both a V gene segment and a J gene segment was required. A rearrangement was called productive if the CDR3 had no stop codons and remained in frame with V and J, and every other rearrangement was called non-productive. Following IMGT convention, CDR3 was defined as the stretch from the second conserved V-encoded cysteine to the conserved J-encoded phenylalanine. Sequences without an unambiguous match to a single V gene segment were excluded from the earlier analysis of 587 of the donors. In an earlier analysis of several hundred of the donors, V segments were called functional above 56.7% productive rearrangements and were called segregating when the between-donor standard deviation exceeded 5%. To diagnose cytomegalovirus status from the catalog of TCR beta chain sequences, a statistical classification framework was built. A later analysis assigned V and J genes by comparing TCR nucleotide sequences with IMGT/GENE-DB human TR gene sequences. Using the TCRdist pipeline, a later analysis assigned CDR3 sequences along with most-parsimonious VDJ recombination scenarios. In a later analysis, each TCR beta chain was defined by its CDR3 amino acid sequence together with its V-gene family, and reads lacking a unique V-gene family were excluded. To address suspected cross-contamination and a sequencing artifact, a later analysis removed roughly 640 highly shared, low-generation-probability nucleotide sequences. For each public chain, a later analysis derived a clonal expansion index from normalized ranks of inferred template counts within each repertoire. A later analysis computed generation probabilities with a VDJ recombination model fitted to out-of-frame rearrangements, and checked the results against IGoR. A later analysis scored TCR-TCR, TCR-HLA and TCR-CMV co-occurrence with hypergeometric tests, applying a repertoire-size bias correction to TCR pairs. In a later analysis, false discovery rates were estimated by permuting HLA or CMV assignments 20 times. In a later analysis, co-occurring TCRs were grouped using DBSCAN, with TCRdist sequence similarity added in when clustering inside HLA-allele-positive subsets. Repertoires with fewer than 30,000 or more than 120,000 public chains, plus five repertoires with anomalous nucleotide sharing, were excluded from co-occurrence clustering. The immuneACCESS repertoire file appears here via TCRdb, limited to in-frame rearrangements. These files lack a portion of the clones; in checked studies, under half of the deficit traces to unresolved V genes, and the cause of the others is not known. V, J and clone size reflect that table, while D and trimming were determined from the DNA. The sample records some 220,000 clones, 85% to 90% of which are singletons. The ten largest account for roughly 1% of the sample.

Trimming takes 4 bases off V and 4 bases off J; junction bases not matched to a gene: 3. The CDR1 and CDR2 encoded by the germline V gene are SNHLY and FYNNEI. From its cysteine to its phenylalanine, the CDR3 spans 14 amino acids. Of all the DNA, just the CDR3 is kept, 42 bases in frame from base 1. The rearranged chain carries TRBV2 and TRBJ1-5; the central 8 bases match TRBD1. Specimen: PBMCs. The clonotype comes from a woman aged 18-30 years in good health and CMV-seronegative. The CDR3 is CASSGDRGNQPQHF. The base sequence is TGTGCCAGCAGTGGAGACAGGGGAAATCAGCCCCAGCATTTT.